Following are 30 T cell receptor beta chains from one sample sequenced in a study of monozygotic twins with inflammatory bowel disease. Reanalyzing the 5' RACE reads, TCRdb keeps one entry per CDR3 protein, without DNA. The sample's table shows approximately 400,000 distinct CDR3 sequences. Sequenced: blood. The origin of the receptors is a human donor with ulcerative colitis or Crohn's disease, or a healthy co-twin of an affected twin (not recorded which).

This chain links TRBV30 with TRBJ2-7; as DNA is missing, the TRBD1 call by TCRdb cannot be tested. Per germline, CDR1 GTSNPN and CDR2 SVGIG (reference sequence). This CDR3 has 14 amino acids. The CDR3 sequence: CAWSFSRQAHEQYF.

CDR3 protein: CASSKRERNEQFF. V usage is TRBV27 and J usage is TRBJ2-1; TCRdb calls TRBD2, which cannot be checked without DNA. The CDR3 loop spans 13 amino acids. Germline CDR1 is MNHEY and CDR2 is SMNVEV (reference sequence).

The chain employs TRBV7-9 and TRBJ2-5; TCRdb's assignment of TRBD2 cannot be checked, as there is no DNA. Germline V gives CDR1 SEHNR, CDR2 FQNEAQ (reference sequence). The CDR3 sequence is 13 residues long. CDR3 amino acids: CASSPEREETQYF.

The chain has TRBV7-9 and TRBJ1-4. CDR3 length: 16 amino acids. The V gene's germline CDR1 is SEHNR and CDR2 FQNEAQ (reference sequence). The CDR3 loop reads CASSLVAGATNGKLFF.

This chain links TRBV11-2 with TRBJ2-7; the D call of TRBD2 rests on TCRdb alone, since no DNA is present to check it. This CDR3 has 16 amino acids. In germline, CDR1 is SGHAT, CDR2 FQNNGV. CDR3 amino acids: CASSLELALKSYEQYF.

The chain links TRBV4-1 to TRBJ2-7; TCRdb indicates TRBD1, and absent DNA this call remains unverified. The CDR3 spans 14 residues. Germline CDR1 reads MGHRA; CDR2 reads YSYEKL. Here the CDR3 reads CASSQAWGSYEQYF.

The V gene is TRBV28, the J gene TRBJ2-2. The CDR3 sequence is 16 residues long. The germline V gene encodes CDR1 MDHEN and CDR2 SYDVKM. Here the CDR3 reads CASSSTYDGTTGELFF. The full variable domain, completed using reference TRBV28 and TRBJ2-2, is DVKVTQSSRYLVKRTGEKVFLECVQDMDHENMFWYRQDPGLGLRLIYFSYDVKMKEKGDIPEGYSVSREKKERFSLILESASTNQTSMYLCASSSTYDGTTGELFFGEGSRLTVL.

The chain is built from TRBV19 and TRBJ2-4; lacking DNA, the TRBD1 call made by TCRdb goes unchecked. CDR1 and CDR2 (germline): LNHDA, SQIVND (reference sequence). The CDR3 contains 16 residues. This CDR3 reads CASSGNATRAKNIQYF.

The chain has TRBV18 and TRBJ2-5. CDR3 length: 15 residues. Germline V gene sequence: CDR1 KGHSH, CDR2 LQKENI. The CDR3 loop reads CASSPRHLSQETQYF.

The chain carries TRBV6-2 or TRBV6-3 and TRBJ1-2; without DNA, the TCRdb call of TRBD1 cannot be checked. CDR1 and CDR2 (germline): MNHEY, SVGEGT. CDR3 size: 15 residues. This chain's CDR3 is CASTLLAGGAYGYTF.

The chain joins TRBV5-5 to TRBJ2-5; TCRdb names TRBD1, which stays unverified in the absence of DNA. The germline CDR1 and CDR2 sequences are SGHKS and YYEKEE (reference sequence). The CDR3 has 16 amino acids. The chain's CDR3 is CASSPDPTSWGETQYF.

The J gene is TRBJ1-2, the V gene TRBV30; TCRdb's D call of TRBD1 is untestable without DNA. Looked up from germline, CDR1 is GTSNPN and CDR2 is SVGIG (reference sequence). CDR3 length: 15 amino acids. The CDR3 region is CAWSSLGAARDGYTF. The full variable domain, its missing parts supplied by reference TRBV30 and TRBJ1-2, is SQTIHQWPATLVQPVGSPLSLECTVEGTSNPNLYWYRQAAGRGLQLLFYSVGIGQISSEVPQNLSASRPQDRQFILSSKKLLLSDSGFYLCAWSSLGAARDGYTFGSGTRLTVV.

The chain recombines TRBV27 with TRBJ2-1; TCRdb gives TRBD2 as the D gene, but with no DNA this cannot be confirmed. The CDR3 runs 17 residues. Per germline, CDR1 MNHEY and CDR2 SMNVEV (reference sequence). CDR3 protein: CASSLLAGPNSYNEQFF.

This sequence joins TRBV24-1 and TRBJ2-1; TCRdb gives TRBD2 as the D gene, but with no DNA this cannot be confirmed. The CDR3 is 17 amino acids. Looked up from germline, CDR1 is KGHDR and CDR2 is SFDVKD. This chain's CDR3 is CATSDGGRGNHGNEQFF.

This rearrangement joins TRBV2 to TRBJ1-5. The CDR3 runs to 14 residues. The germline CDR1 and CDR2 sequences are SNHLY and FYNNEI. The CDR3 loop reads CASSVEGLGQPQHF.

This sequence joins TRBV5-5 and TRBJ2-3; TCRdb picks TRBD2, but there is no DNA to check that call. CDR1 and CDR2 from the germline V gene are SGHKS and YYEKEE (reference sequence). The CDR3 runs to 16 residues. The CDR3 reads CASSSRLAGSTDTQYF. The entire variable domain, with the rest obtained from reference TRBV5-5 and TRBJ2-3, is as follows: DAGVTQSPTHLIKTRGQQVTLRCSPISGHKSVSWYQQVLGQGPQFIFQYYEKEERGRGNFPDRFSARQFPNYSSELNVNALLLGDSALYLCASSSRLAGSTDTQYFGPGTRLTVL.

The chain recombines TRBV6-5 with TRBJ1-4; TCRdb calls TRBD1, which cannot be checked without DNA. The CDR3 runs to 16 residues. The germline gives CDR1 MNHEY, CDR2 SVGAGI. The CDR3 loop is CASSYDRPATNEKLFF.

The rearrangement uses TRBV7-2 and TRBJ2-7; TCRdb selects TRBD1, and the lack of DNA leaves this call unchecked. Germline V gene sequence: CDR1 SGHTA, CDR2 FQGNSA. The CDR3 contains 15 residues. CDR3 sequence: CASSLAADMGYEQYF.

V gene TRBV29-1 combines with J gene TRBJ1-1. This CDR3 has 14 residues. CDR1 SQVTM and CDR2 ANQGSEA come from the germline V gene. CDR3 amino acids: CSVKRVGLDTEAFF.

The genes are TRBV25-1 and TRBJ2-3; TCRdb reports TRBD1, a call that lacks DNA to check it against. The CDR3 loop spans 11 amino acids. Germline CDR1 and CDR2: MGHDK and SYGVNS. CDR3 sequence reads: CASIRGDTQYF. Full variable domain (rest looked up from reference TRBV25-1 and TRBJ2-3): EADIYQTPRYLVIGTGKKITLECSQTMGHDKMYWYQQDPGMELHLIHYSYGVNSTEKGDLSSESTVSRIRTEHFPLTLESARPSHTSQYLCASIRGDTQYFGPGTRLTVL.

This chain joins TRBV19 and TRBJ2-5; TCRdb picks TRBD1, but there is no DNA to check that call. This CDR3 spans 14 amino acids. In germline, CDR1 is LNHDA, CDR2 SQIVND (reference sequence). The CDR3 region is CASSAGTGGLSQYF.

The chain carries TRBV12-3 or TRBV12-4 and TRBJ1-4; TCRdb gives TRBD1 as the D gene, but with no DNA this cannot be confirmed. This CDR3 comprises 15 residues. The CDR3 protein is CASSPMTGTNEKLFF.

The genes are TRBV7-2 and TRBJ2-1; as DNA is missing, the TRBD1 call by TCRdb cannot be tested. In germline, CDR1 is SGHTA, CDR2 FQGNSA. The CDR3 sequence is 17 residues long. CDR3 region: CASSLSSGAGAYNEQFF.

The V call is TRBV6-2 or TRBV6-3, the J call TRBJ2-1; TCRdb designates TRBD1, a call that cannot be tested without DNA. The CDR3 contains 14 residues. The germline gives CDR1 MNHEY, CDR2 SVGEGT. The CDR3 here is CASSSRTPGNEQFF.

The V gene is TRBV12-3 or TRBV12-4, the J gene TRBJ2-1; absent DNA, TCRdb's TRBD1 call cannot be checked. This CDR3 has 16 residues. CDR3 residues: CASSPRVGKGFDEQFF.

This chain uses TRBV3-1 with TRBJ1-1; the D call of TRBD1 rests on TCRdb alone, since no DNA is present to check it. The CDR3 runs to 13 residues. Germline V CDR1 and CDR2: LGHDT, YNNKEL (reference sequence). CDR3: CASRTGYGTEAFF.

The genes are TRBV7-2 and TRBJ2-5; TCRdb names TRBD2, which stays unverified in the absence of DNA. Looked up from germline, CDR1 is SGHTA and CDR2 is FQGNSA. The CDR3 runs 16 residues. CDR3 region: CASSARTTGLAGTQYF.

The chain links TRBV30 to TRBJ2-2; TCRdb indicates TRBD1, and absent DNA this call remains unverified. This CDR3 spans 16 amino acids. Germline V gene data show CDR1 as GTSNPN and CDR2 as SVGIG (reference sequence). CDR3 residues: CAWSRGAGANTGELFF. The variable domain in full, with the rest retrieved from reference TRBV30 and TRBJ2-2, is SQTIHQWPATLVQPVGSPLSLECTVEGTSNPNLYWYRQAAGRGLQLLFYSVGIGQISSEVPQNLSASRPQDRQFILSSKKLLLSDSGFYLCAWSRGAGANTGELFFGEGSRLTVL.

The chain has TRBV4-1 and TRBJ1-2; without DNA, the TCRdb call of TRBD1 cannot be checked. The CDR3 spans 18 residues. Germline CDR1 reads MGHRA; CDR2 reads YSYEKL. CDR3: CASSQDTGFGQGRYGYTF.

The chain links TRBV7-6 to TRBJ2-2; absent DNA, TCRdb's TRBD1 call cannot be checked. The CDR3 is 15 residues long. Germline CDR1 and CDR2: SGHVS and FNYEAQ. The chain's CDR3 is CASSTGTGVFGELFF.